This entry describes one T cell receptor (beta chain). The data are from a study of blood T cell repertoires in COVID-19. Study-level background: Spain, Italy and the United States supplied samples that represented acute and convalescent COVID-19. T cells, B-cell-depleted T cells, or PBMCs provided the cDNA or gDNA that served as material.

Authors' data handling: Reference gene primer amplification in the assay estimated nucleated cell counts. Here immunoSEQ multiplex PCR was the method, and the copy in TCRdb shows in-frame clones only, minus some. The DNA gave D and trimming, while V, J and clone size come from that table. The sample gives approximately 89,000 clones, 80% of which show up once; approximately 21% is in the top ten. The TCR comes from a woman older than 75 with acute or convalescent COVID-19. Input material: peripheral blood.

This CDR3 is CASSQPSRGFRGDTQYF. DNA for the CDR3: TGCGCCAGCAGCCAACCGAGCAGGGGATTTAGAGGGGATACGCAGTATTTT. This chain joins TRBV4-1 and TRBJ2-3; TRBD1 is a possible D gene (6 bases). V lost 2 bases and J 6 bases, leaving 21 bases between the germline ends. This CDR3 is 17 amino acids long. Germline CDR1 is MGHRA and CDR2 is YSYEKL.